This T cell receptor (beta chain) came from a study of glioma-infiltrating T cells after dendritic cell vaccination. V lost 0 bases, J lost 12 bases, and 12 bases lay in between. Looked up from germline, CDR1 is ENHRY and CDR2 is SYGVKD. This CDR3 comprises 12 residues. The assay was immunoSEQ multiplex PCR, and TCRdb's table has in-frame clones only and misses some. The data contain 65,000 or so clones, 86% of them singletons. The time point: after dendritic cell vaccination, including at tumor progression/relapse. The V gene is TRBV10-3, the J gene TRBJ2-7; no clear D. The sample here was blood, taken after dendritic cell vaccination. This TCR was recovered from a human donor with glioblastoma. CDR3 amino acids: CAISESTGTWYF. The CDR3 DNA reads TGTGCCATCAGTGAGTCGACGGGTACGTGGTACTTC.